What follows are 21 T cell receptor beta chains derived from one specimen sequenced in a study of T cell responses to AZD1222 COVID-19 vaccine. Repertoires were generated with immunoSEQ multiplex PCR, while TCRdb's copy carries only in-frame clones and drops some. Of around 130,000 clones in the sample, approximately 90% were seen once. The specimen was peripheral blood, collected 28 days after the second dose of the MenACWY control vaccine. The receptor set was obtained from an adult who received the MenACWY meningococcal vaccine as a control.

The rearrangement joins TRBV19 to TRBJ1-1; 8 bases align to TRBD1. The CDR3 runs 14 residues. The V gene's germline CDR1 is LNHDA and CDR2 SQIVND (reference sequence). J lost 3 bases, V lost 4 bases, and 4 bases had no gene match. This CDR3 is CASSRQGWHTEAFF. CDR3 nucleotide sequence: TGTGCCAGTAGTAGACAGGGGTGGCACACTGAAGCTTTCTTT. The full variable domain, with the rest looked up from reference TRBV19 and TRBJ1-1, is DGGITQSPKYLFRKEGQNVTLSCEQNLNHDAMYWYRQDPGQGLRLIYYSQIVNDFQKGDIAEGYSVSREKKESFPLTVTSAQKNPTAFYLCASSRQGWHTEAFFGQGTRLTVV.

The rearrangement joins TRBV25-1 to TRBJ1-6; the match to TRBD1 covers 7 bases. The CDR3 spans 14 residues. The V and J ends lost 8 bases and 6 bases, in that order; junction bases with no gene match: 7. Germline lookup yields CDR1 MGHDK and CDR2 SYGVNS. The CDR3: CASRPTGINSPLHF. CDR3 in DNA: TGTGCCAGCCGGCCGACAGGGATTAATTCACCCCTCCACTTT.

This clone has more than one count but fewer than ten. The chain couples TRBV27 to TRBJ2-7; D is perhaps TRBD2 (5 bases). The CDR3 is 14 residues long. The V and J ends lost 2 bases and 4 bases respectively, with 12 bases between them. Germline V gives CDR1 MNHEY, CDR2 SMNVEV (reference sequence). The CDR3 DNA is TGTGCCAGCAGTTTAGGTGGGAGCCCTTACGAGCAGTACTTC. This sequence encodes CASSLGGSPYEQYF.

This clone was seen a single time. The chain employs TRBV3-1 (or the pseudogene TRBV3-2) and TRBJ1-2; no clear D. The CDR3 extends over 14 amino acids. Germline V gene data show CDR1 as LGHDT and CDR2 as YNNKEL (reference sequence). V lost 4 bases and J 2 bases, leaving 11 bases between the germline ends. The CDR3 loop reads CASSPSHKNYGYTF. CDR3 DNA: TGTGCCAGCAGCCCTTCCCATAAAAACTATGGCTACACCTTC.

The J gene is TRBJ2-1, the V gene TRBV11-3; D not resolved. V lost 2 bases and J 7 bases, leaving 6 bases between the germline ends. This CDR3 is built from 12 residues. The germline V gene has CDR1 SGHNT and CDR2 YENEEA. This chain's CDR3 is CASSLWENEQFF. The CDR3 DNA reads TGTGCCAGCAGCTTATGGGAAAATGAGCAGTTCTTC.

The chain combines TRBV6-4 with TRBJ2-1, with a weak D call TRBD2 (5 bases). V was clipped by 0 bases and J by 7 bases, with 10 bases between them. In germline, CDR1 is MRHNA, CDR2 SNTAGT. The CDR3 loop spans 14 amino acids. The CDR3, as DNA: TGTGCCAGCAGTGACTCAAACGGGGTAAATGAGCAGTTCTTC. Its protein is CASSDSNGVNEQFF.

The CDR3 bases are TGTGCCAGTGGTACCCTAGGTAGCGGGGGGGCCTACAATGAGCAGTTCTTC. It specifies CASGTLGSGGAYNEQFF. The rearrangement links TRBV3-1 (or the pseudogene TRBV3-2) to TRBJ2-1; 11 nucleotides line up with TRBD2. This CDR3 spans 17 amino acids. CDR1 LGHDT and CDR2 YNNKEL come from the germline V gene (reference sequence). After removal of 9 bases from V and 2 bases from J, the junction contained 12 bases not matched to a gene.

This clone was picked up one time. The chain's CDR3 is CASSLNVLTGYEETQYF. CDR3 DNA: TGTGCCAGCAGCCTCAACGTACTGACAGGATATGAAGAGACCCAGTACTTC. The chain joins TRBV6-2 or TRBV6-3 to TRBJ2-5, with D possibly TRBD1 on 6 matching bases. The CDR3 sequence is 17 residues long. Germline lookup yields CDR1 MNHEY and CDR2 SVGEGT. V was cut by 6 bases and J by 3 bases, with 23 bases left in between.

J is TRBJ2-3 and V is TRBV11-1; a possible D gene is TRBD1 (5 bases). The germline V gene has CDR1 SGHAT and CDR2 FQDESV (reference sequence). The CDR3 runs to 14 residues. The V and J ends lost 2 bases and 6 bases respectively, with 12 bases between them. DNA for the CDR3: TGTGCCAGCAGCTTAAGGGCAGGGTCTGATACGCAGTATTTT. This encodes CASSLRAGSDTQYF.

This clone showed up just a few times. The V call is TRBV18, the J call TRBJ1-5; no reliable D call. The length of the CDR3 is 14 residues. The germline CDR1 and CDR2 sequences are KGHSH and LQKENI. Trimming stripped 1 base from V and 6 bases from J, with 10 bases between. The CDR3 here is CASSPQATSQPQHF. In DNA, the CDR3 is TGTGCCAGCTCACCACAGGCCACCAGTCAGCCCCAGCATTTT.

This clone was seen just once. The chain links TRBV5-4 to TRBJ2-3; tentatively, D is TRBD2 (6 bases). Looked up from germline, CDR1 is SGHNT and CDR2 is YYREEE (reference sequence). The CDR3 has 16 residues. Trimming took 0 bases from V and 0 from J, leaving 11 bases between them. The CDR3 region is CASSLEPGTSTDTQYF. CDR3 bases: TGTGCCAGCAGCTTGGAGCCGGGGACTAGCACAGATACGCAGTATTTT.

V and J are TRBV2 and TRBJ1-6; 9 bases align to TRBD1. This CDR3 comprises 16 residues. The germline gives CDR1 SNHLY, CDR2 FYNNEI. Trimming at V came to 4 bases and at J to 9 bases, leaving 10 bases not matched to a gene. CDR3 DNA: TGTGCCAGCAGTGGACAGGGGGAGGTGAGGGGTTCACCCCTCCACTTT. This encodes CASSGQGEVRGSPLHF.

This chain uses TRBV14 with TRBJ2-7; weak D call: TRBD1 (5 bases). This CDR3 has 13 amino acids. Trimming stripped 4 bases from V and 3 bases from J, with 10 bases between. CDR1 is SGHDN and CDR2 is FVKESK in the germline V gene. The CDR3 sequence: CASSRYQGYEQYV. CDR3 nucleotides: TGTGCCAGCAGCCGATACCAGGGCTACGAGCAGTACGTC.

This clone was recorded a few times. The chain links TRBV10-1 to TRBJ2-3; no clear D gene. In germline, CDR1 is WNHNN, CDR2 SYGVQD (reference sequence). The CDR3 totals 13 residues. With 4 bases removed from V and 3 bases from J, the gap between germline ends came to 8 bases. The CDR3 protein is CASSAAGTDTQYF. CDR3 coding DNA: TGCGCCAGCAGTGCTGCCGGGACAGATACGCAGTATTTT.

V and J are TRBV27 and TRBJ2-7; D is unresolved. V lost 5 bases, J lost 4 bases, and 15 bases lay in between. CDR3 size: 14 residues. Germline V gene sequence: CDR1 MNHEY, CDR2 SMNVEV (reference sequence). The CDR3 DNA reads TGTGCCAGCAGTCCCCCTGAGACAACGTACGAGCAGTACGTC. It is translated as CASSPPETTYEQYV.

A few counts support this clone. V gene TRBV6-2 or TRBV6-3 combines with J gene TRBJ2-2; D remains unclear. The germline V gene encodes CDR1 MNHEY and CDR2 SVGEGT. This CDR3 has 11 residues. Trimming shortened V by 2 bases and J by 8 bases, and 3 bases separated the two germline ends. CDR3 amino acids: CASSYVGELFF. The CDR3, as DNA: TGTGCCAGCAGTTACGTGGGGGAGCTGTTTTTT.

The CDR3 sequence: CASSYSFQGNYGYTF. The CDR3 nucleotides read TGTGCCAGCAGTTACTCGTTTCAGGGAAACTATGGCTACACCTTC. The V call is TRBV6-5, the J call TRBJ1-2, with D maybe TRBD1 (5 bases). Trimming left V 0 bases short and J 2 bases short, with 10 bases between. Germline V gene lookup returns CDR1 MNHEY and CDR2 SVGAGI. There are 15 residues in the CDR3.

The chain combines TRBV9 with TRBJ2-3; 7 nucleotides match TRBD1. The CDR3 runs 15 residues. V trimming: 2 bases; J trimming: 2 bases; junction bases outside the gene matches: 5. Germline V lookup: CDR1 SGDLS, CDR2 YYNGEE. The CDR3 DNA reads TGTGCCAGCAGCGTCCGGGACAGCTCCACAGATACGCAGTATTTT. Translated: CASSVRDSSTDTQYF.

The count of this clone is one. This chain joins TRBV2 and TRBJ1-5; a possible D gene is TRBD1 (5 bases). The CDR3 spans 13 residues. The V end was cut by 6 bases, the J end by 7 bases, with 13 bases between. The germline V gene has CDR1 SNHLY and CDR2 FYNNEI. CDR3 nucleotides: TGTGCCAGCAGAGGGCAGGGCCCCCAGCCCCAGCATTTT. This gives the protein CASRGQGPQPQHF. Based on the CDR3 plus reference TRBV2 and TRBJ1-5, the full variable domain is EPEVTQTPSHQVTQMGQEVILRCVPISNHLYFYWYRQILGQKVEFLVSFYNNEISEKSEIFDDQFSVERPDGSNFTLKIRSTKLEDSAMYFCASRGQGPQPQHFGDGTRLSIL.

This rearrangement joins TRBV4-2 to TRBJ2-3; TRBD2 might be the D (6 bases). The CDR3 contains 16 residues. Trimming removed 5 bases from V and 1 base from J, with 16 bases in between. Germline V gene data show CDR1 as LGHNA and CDR2 as YNFKEQ. The CDR3, as DNA: TGTGCCAGCAGCGACTCCGGGTGGGGGGGCACAGATACGCAGTATTTT. Translating it yields CASSDSGWGGTDTQYF.

This clone was recorded a few times. The V call is TRBV28, the J call TRBJ1-5; D may be TRBD1 (6 bases). V dropped 3 bases and J dropped 5 bases, with 11 bases sitting between them. The CDR3 consists of 14 residues. CDR1 and CDR2 (germline): MDHEN, SYDVKM. CDR3 in amino acids: CASSFWGRDQPQHF. For the CDR3, the DNA is TGTGCCAGCAGTTTTTGGGGGCGAGATCAGCCCCAGCATTTT.